This TCR gamma chain emerged from a study of γδ T cells in repeated Plasmodium falciparum infection. Gammadelta T cells were flow-sorted from PBMC into Vgamma9/Vdelta2+ and Vdelta2-negative populations for bulk analysis. TCRdb re-processed the multiplex PCR reads via CATT. The data show some 13,000 gamma-chain clones, roughly 1.7% seen once. Germline CDR1 GITISATS, CDR2 ISYDGTV (reference sequence). CDR3 length equals 19 residues. This clone was detected only a few times. The TCRdb protein, from a much larger clone, departs from this DNA's translation at residue 15, likely by read error; the protein shown derives from the DNA.

This sequence joins TRGV9 and TRGJP. No J gene is reported in TCRdb; it was inferred here by comparing the DNA with germline. Sequences were obtained from gamma-delta T cells from blood. The origin of this receptor is a pool of human donors (malaria-infected and uninfected, not separated). In DNA, the CDR3 is TGTGCCTTGTGGGAGGGAACCAAATTACAAGAGTTGGGCAAAGAAATCAAGGTATTT. This encodes CALWEGTKLQELGKEIKVF.